The T cell receptor beta chain under discussion was sequenced for a study of blood T cell repertoires in COVID-19 (dated by TCRdb to the early 2020s). The study in broad terms: Samples covering the acute and convalescent phases of COVID-19 were provided by collaborators in the United States, Italy and Spain. The samples were drawn from the first 160 participants of the ongoing ImmuneRACE study and from 1,254 subjects provided by 6 global collaborators. Subjects who had been exposed to COVID-19, were actively infected with it, or had recovered from it provided the deeply sampled blood TCRbeta repertoires that made up the dataset. Where available, HLA class I and class II types were obtained from metadata supplied by the sample provider rather than from assay-based typing. A freely available public database, intended as a resource for researchers studying the immune response to SARS-CoV-2, is where the repertoires were released. The prospective study material was composed of cDNA or gDNA derived from T cells, B-cell-depleted T cells, or PBMCs. The sample metadata nearly always contained a de-identified subject ID, COVID-19 status, age in years and sex.

Points the paper makes about the study in general: Clinical and demographic metadata were provided uncurated, with the amount varying by source and participant.

On this clone: Its cognate antigen has yet to be identified. Base qualities are missing; no much larger clone stands one base away.

TCRbeta CDR3 regions were amplified from genomic DNA by means of the immunoSEQ Assay, a bias-controlled multiplex PCR. The authors' analysis ran thus. The number of nucleated cells in each sample was estimated from the amplification of reference gene primers within the assay. To quantify the absolute abundance of each unique TCRbeta CDR3 rearrangement, sequence reads were collapsed and filtered. For each sample, productive Simpson clonality was calculated as the square root of Simpson's diversity index over productive rearrangements. The source is immuneACCESS, and TCRdb retained only in-frame sequences with V and J called. Part of the clones is not carried over; for the studies checked, unresolved V genes explain less than half of this, and the remainder is unexplained. The V and J calls and clone size were taken over from that table, and D and trimming were inferred from the DNA. The sample includes about 300,000 clones, with 88% observed a single time. The biggest ten clones account for 1.5% to 2% of the sample.

V drops 3 bases and J drops 0 bases, leaving 9 bases in between. From the cysteine up to the phenylalanine, the CDR3 has a length of 16 residues. Just CDR3 DNA is preserved here, 48 bases in frame from base 1. In the germline V gene, CDR1 corresponds to KGHSH and CDR2 to LQKENI. One collaborating source in Seattle enrolled patients during active infection and followed them longitudinally through the course of disease. The collaborating institutions used their own protocols to collect whole blood in K2EDTA tubes. Collaborator samples were shipped for TCRbeta analysis as frozen whole blood, isolated PBMCs, or DNA extracted from either sample type.

The TCR was taken from a woman aged 25 to 39 with COVID-19, enrolled during active disease. Source material: peripheral blood. Recombination connected TRBV18 to TRBJ2-6; TRBD1 is a possible D gene, resting on 6 matching bases. The DNA sequence follows: TGTGCCAGCTCACCGGGGGCCCGCTCTGGGGCCAACGTCCTGACTTTC. Protein translation: CASSPGARSGANVLTF.